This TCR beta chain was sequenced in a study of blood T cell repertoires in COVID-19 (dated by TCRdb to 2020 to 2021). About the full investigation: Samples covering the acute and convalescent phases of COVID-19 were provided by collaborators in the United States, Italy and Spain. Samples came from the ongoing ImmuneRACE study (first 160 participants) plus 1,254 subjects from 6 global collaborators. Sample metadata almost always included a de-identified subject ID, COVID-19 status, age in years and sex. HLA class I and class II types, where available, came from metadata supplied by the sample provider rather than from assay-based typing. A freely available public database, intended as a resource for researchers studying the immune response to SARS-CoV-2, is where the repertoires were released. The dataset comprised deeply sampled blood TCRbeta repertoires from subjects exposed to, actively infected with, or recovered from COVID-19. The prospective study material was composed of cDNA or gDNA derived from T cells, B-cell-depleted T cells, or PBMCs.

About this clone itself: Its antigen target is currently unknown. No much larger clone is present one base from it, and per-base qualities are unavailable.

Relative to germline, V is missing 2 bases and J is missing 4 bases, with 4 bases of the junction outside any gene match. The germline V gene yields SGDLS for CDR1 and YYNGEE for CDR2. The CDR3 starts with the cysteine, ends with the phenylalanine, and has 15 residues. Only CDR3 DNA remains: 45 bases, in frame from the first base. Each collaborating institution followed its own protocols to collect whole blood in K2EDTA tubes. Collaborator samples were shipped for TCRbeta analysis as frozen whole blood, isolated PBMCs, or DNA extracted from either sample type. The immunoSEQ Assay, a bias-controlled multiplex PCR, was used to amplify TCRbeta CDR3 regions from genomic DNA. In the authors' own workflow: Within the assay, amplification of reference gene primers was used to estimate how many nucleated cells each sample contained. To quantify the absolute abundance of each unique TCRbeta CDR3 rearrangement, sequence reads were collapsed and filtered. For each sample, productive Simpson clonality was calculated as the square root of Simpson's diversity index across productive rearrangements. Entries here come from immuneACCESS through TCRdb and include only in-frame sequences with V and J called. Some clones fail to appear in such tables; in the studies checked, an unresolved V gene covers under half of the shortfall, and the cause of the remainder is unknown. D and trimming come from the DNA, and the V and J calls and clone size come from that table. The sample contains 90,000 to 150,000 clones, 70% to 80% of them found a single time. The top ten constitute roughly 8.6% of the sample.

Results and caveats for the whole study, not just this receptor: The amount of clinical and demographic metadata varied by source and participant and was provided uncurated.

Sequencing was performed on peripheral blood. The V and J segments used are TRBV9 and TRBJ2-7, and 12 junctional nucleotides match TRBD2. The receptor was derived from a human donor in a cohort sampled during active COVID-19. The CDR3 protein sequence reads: CASSVGLAGQYEQYF. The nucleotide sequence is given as TGTGCCAGCAGCGTCGGACTAGCGGGACAGTACGAGCAGTACTTC.